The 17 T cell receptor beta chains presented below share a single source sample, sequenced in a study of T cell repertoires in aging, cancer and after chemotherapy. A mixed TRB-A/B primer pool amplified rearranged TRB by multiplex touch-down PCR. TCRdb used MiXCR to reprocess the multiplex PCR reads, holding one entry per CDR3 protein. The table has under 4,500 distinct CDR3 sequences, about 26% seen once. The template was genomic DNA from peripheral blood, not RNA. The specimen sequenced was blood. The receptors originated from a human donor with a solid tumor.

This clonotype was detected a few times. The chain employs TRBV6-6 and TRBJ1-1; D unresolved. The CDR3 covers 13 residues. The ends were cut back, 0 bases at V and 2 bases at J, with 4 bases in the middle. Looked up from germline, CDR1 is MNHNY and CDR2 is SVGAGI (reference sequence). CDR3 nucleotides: TGTGCCAGCAGTTACTCAGAAAACACTGAAGCTTTCTTT. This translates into CASSYSENTEAFF.

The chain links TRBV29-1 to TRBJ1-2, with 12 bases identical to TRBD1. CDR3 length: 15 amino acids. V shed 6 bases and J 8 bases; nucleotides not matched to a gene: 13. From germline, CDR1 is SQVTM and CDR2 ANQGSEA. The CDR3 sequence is CSVGWDRGHSVGYTF. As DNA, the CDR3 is TGCAGCGTGGGATGGGACAGGGGGCATTCGGTAGGCTACACCTTC.

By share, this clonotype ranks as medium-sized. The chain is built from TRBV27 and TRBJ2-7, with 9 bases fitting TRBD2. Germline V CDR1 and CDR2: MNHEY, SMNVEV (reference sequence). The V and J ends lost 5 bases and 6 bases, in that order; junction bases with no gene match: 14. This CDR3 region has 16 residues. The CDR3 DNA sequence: TGTGCCAGCAGTCCACCGGGTTTAGCGGGAGTTTTCGAGCAGTACTTC. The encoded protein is CASSPPGLAGVFEQYF.

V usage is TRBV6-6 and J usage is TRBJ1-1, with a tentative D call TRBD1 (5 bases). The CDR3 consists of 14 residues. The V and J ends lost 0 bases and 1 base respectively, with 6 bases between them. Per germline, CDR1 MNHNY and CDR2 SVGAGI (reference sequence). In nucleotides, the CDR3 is TGTGCCAGCAGTTACTCCGGGGGGAACACTGAAGCTTTCTTT. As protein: CASSYSGGNTEAFF.

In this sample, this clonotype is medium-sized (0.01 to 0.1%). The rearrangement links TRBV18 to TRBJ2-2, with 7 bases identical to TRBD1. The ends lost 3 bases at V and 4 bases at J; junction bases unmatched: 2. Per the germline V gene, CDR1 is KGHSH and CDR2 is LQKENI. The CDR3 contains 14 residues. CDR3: CASSPGQTTGELFF. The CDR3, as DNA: TGTGCCAGCTCACCGGGACAGACCACCGGGGAGCTGTTTTTT.

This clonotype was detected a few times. CDR3 sequence reads: CASSLSGQGAGGYTF. DNA of the CDR3: TGCGCCAGCAGCTTGAGCGGACAGGGGGCCGGTGGCTACACCTTC. The chain couples TRBV5-1 to TRBJ1-2; TRBD1 agrees at 11 bases. This CDR3 has 15 amino acids. The germline V gene has CDR1 SGHRS and CDR2 YFSETQ. After removal of 1 base from V and 7 bases from J, the junction contained 6 bases not matched to a gene.

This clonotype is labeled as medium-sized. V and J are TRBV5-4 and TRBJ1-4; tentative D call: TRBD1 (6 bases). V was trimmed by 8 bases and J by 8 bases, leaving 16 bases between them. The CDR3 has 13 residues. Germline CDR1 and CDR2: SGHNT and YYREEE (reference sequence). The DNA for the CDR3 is TGTGCCAGTCGGCCGGGACATCGCGAAAAACTGTTTTTT. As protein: CASRPGHREKLFF.

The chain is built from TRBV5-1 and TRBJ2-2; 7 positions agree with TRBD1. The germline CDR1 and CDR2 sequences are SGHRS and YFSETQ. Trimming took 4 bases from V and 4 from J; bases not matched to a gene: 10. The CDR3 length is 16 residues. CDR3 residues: CASSVEPTGVTGELFF. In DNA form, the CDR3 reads TGCGCCAGCAGCGTCGAACCAACAGGGGTCACCGGGGAGCTGTTTTTT.

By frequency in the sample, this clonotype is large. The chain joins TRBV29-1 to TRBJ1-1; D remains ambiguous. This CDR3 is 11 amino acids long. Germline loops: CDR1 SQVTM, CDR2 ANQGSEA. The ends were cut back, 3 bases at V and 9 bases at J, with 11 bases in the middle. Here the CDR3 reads CSVDAPLKAFF. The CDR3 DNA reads TGCAGCGTTGACGCGCCACTGAAAGCTTTCTTT.

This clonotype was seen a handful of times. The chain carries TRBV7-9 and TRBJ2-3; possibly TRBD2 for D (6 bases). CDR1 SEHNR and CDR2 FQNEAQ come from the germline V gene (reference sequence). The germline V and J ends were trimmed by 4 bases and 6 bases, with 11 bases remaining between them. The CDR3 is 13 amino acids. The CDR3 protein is CASSWNGGDTQYF. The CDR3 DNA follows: TGTGCCAGCAGCTGGAATGGGGGGGATACGCAGTATTTT.

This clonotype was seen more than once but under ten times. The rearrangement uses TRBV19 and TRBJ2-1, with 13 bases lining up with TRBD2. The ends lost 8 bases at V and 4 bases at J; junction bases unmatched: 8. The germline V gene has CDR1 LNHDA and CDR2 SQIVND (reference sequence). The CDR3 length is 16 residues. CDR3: CASAVLAGGTYNEQFF. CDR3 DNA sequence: TGTGCCAGTGCAGTACTAGCGGGAGGGACTTACAATGAGCAGTTCTTC.

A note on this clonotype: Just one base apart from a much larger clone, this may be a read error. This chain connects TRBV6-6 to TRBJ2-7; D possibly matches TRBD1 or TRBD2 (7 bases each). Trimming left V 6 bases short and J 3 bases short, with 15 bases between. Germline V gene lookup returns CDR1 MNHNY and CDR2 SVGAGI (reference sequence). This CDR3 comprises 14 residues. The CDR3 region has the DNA TGTGCCAGCAGGACCCCAGGGGGGGGCTACGAGCAGTACTTC. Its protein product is CASRTPGGGYEQYF.

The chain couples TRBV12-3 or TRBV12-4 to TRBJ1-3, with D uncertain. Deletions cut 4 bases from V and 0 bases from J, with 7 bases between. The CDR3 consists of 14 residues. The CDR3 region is CASSWAGSGNTIYF. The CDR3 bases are TGTGCCAGCAGTTGGGCAGGCTCTGGAAACACCATATATTTT.

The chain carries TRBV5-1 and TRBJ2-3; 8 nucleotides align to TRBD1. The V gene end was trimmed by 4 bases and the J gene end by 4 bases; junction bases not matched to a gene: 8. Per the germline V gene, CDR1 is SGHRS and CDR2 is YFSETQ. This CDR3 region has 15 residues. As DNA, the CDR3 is TGCGCCAGCAGCCCGACAGGGGTGAGGGCAGATACGCAGTATTTT. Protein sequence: CASSPTGVRADTQYF.

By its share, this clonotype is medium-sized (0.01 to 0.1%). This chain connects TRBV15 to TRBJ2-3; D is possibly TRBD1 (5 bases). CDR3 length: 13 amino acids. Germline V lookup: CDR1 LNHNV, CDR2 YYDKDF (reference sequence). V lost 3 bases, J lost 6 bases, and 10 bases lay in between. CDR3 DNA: TGTGCCACCAGCAGGAAGGGGATGGATACGCAGTATTTT. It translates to CATSRKGMDTQYF.

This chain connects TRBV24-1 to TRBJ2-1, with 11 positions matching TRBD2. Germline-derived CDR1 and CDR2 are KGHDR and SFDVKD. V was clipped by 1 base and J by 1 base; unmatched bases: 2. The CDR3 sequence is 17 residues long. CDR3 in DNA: TGTGCCACCAGTGATTTTGCTAGCGGGAGGTCCTACAATGAGCAGTTCTTC. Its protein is CATSDFASGRSYNEQFF.

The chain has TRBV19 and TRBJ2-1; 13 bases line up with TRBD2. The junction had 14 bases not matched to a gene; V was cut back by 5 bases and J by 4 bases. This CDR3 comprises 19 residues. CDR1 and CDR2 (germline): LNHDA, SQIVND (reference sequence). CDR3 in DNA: TGTGCCAGTAGTTTCCGGACTAGCGGGAGCCGGGGTTATTACAATGAGCAGTTCTTC. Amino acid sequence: CASSFRTSGSRGYYNEQFF.